Listed below are T cell receptor beta chains from one sample, sequenced in a study of OX40 agonist ivuxolimab in advanced cancers. Produced via immunoSEQ multiplex PCR; TCRdb's table is partial and in-frame only. The sample records 25,000 to 30,000 clones, more than 65% being singletons. Sample: CD4+ or CD8+ T cells sorted from blood, taken in a trial of the OX40 agonist ivuxolimab. The receptors derive from an adult with an advanced solid tumor such as melanoma, head and neck, liver or kidney cancer. The CDR3 runs from the conserved cysteine through the conserved F or W. The order of the fields is clone size, V gene, D gene, J gene, CDR3 protein, CDR3 DNA. A D gene is named only where the DNA matches it firmly. The size of a clone is reported for some rows only, either as once, few or many, or as a class for expanded clones.

>once|TRBV5-6|.|TRBJ1-5
CASSVGGTPYQPQHF
TGTGCCAGCAGCGTTGGGGGGACACCCTATCAGCCCCAGCATTTT
>.|TRBV6-6|.|TRBJ1-1
CASSSPGGGNTEAFF
TGTGCCAGCAGTTCCCCGGGAGGGGGGAACACTGAAGCTTTCTTT
>.|TRBV2|.|TRBJ2-7
CASSVGQEGGTNSYEQYF
TGTGCCAGCAGTGTAGGCCAGGAGGGCGGGACAAATTCCTACGAGCAGTACTTC
>.|TRBV5-6|TRBD2|TRBJ2-3
CASARGVINTDTQYF
TGTGCCAGCGCCCGGGGGGTGATTAACACAGATACGCAGTATTTT
>.|TRBV14|.|TRBJ1-1
CASSQVGGLLEAFF
TGTGCCAGCAGCCAAGTAGGAGGCCTACTTGAAGCTTTCTTT
>.|TRBV7-9|TRBD2|TRBJ2-1
CASSLSGGAYNEQFF
TGTGCCAGCAGCCTCAGCGGGGGGGCCTACAATGAGCAGTTCTTC
>.|TRBV27|.|TRBJ1-5
CASSLNVGANQPQHF
TGTGCCAGCAGTTTAAACGTGGGGGCCAATCAGCCCCAGCATTTT
>.|TRBV9|.|TRBJ2-7
CASSVEGLPSYEQYF
TGTGCCAGCAGCGTAGAGGGCTTACCCTCCTACGAGCAGTACTTC
>.|TRBV2|TRBD2|TRBJ2-5
CASSEGTSGGLQETQYF
TGTGCCAGCAGTGAAGGCACTAGCGGGGGGCTACAAGAGACCCAGTACTTC
>few|TRBV5-3|.|TRBJ1-2
CARSPRGRNGYTF
TGTGCCAGAAGCCCCAGGGGCCGTAATGGCTACACCTTC
>.|TRBV30|.|TRBJ2-7
CAWSVLHEQYF
TGTGCCTGGAGTGTCTTGCACGAGCAGTACTTC
>.|TRBV19|.|TRBJ1-1
CASQGLGTEAFF
TGTGCCAGTCAGGGTCTTGGGACTGAAGCTTTCTTT
>.|TRBV5-4|.|TRBJ1-1
CASSPEGGYTEAFF
TGTGCCAGCAGCCCTGAGGGGGGGTACACTGAAGCTTTCTTT
>once|TRBV19|.|TRBJ2-2
CASMERVYSGELFF
TGTGCCAGTATGGAAAGGGTGTATAGCGGGGAGCTGTTTTTT
>.|TRBV13|.|TRBJ2-5
CASSSSGLGGETQYF
TGTGCCAGCAGCTCCTCCGGACTAGGGGGCGAGACCCAGTACTTC
>.|TRBV6-5|.|TRBJ2-5
CASSSWDKIQETQYF
TGTGCCAGCAGTTCCTGGGACAAAATCCAAGAGACCCAGTACTTC
>.|TRBV4-3|TRBD1|TRBJ2-7
CASSQVGTGSDEQYF
TGCGCCAGCAGCCAAGTAGGGACAGGGTCGGACGAGCAGTACTTC
>medium-sized|TRBV2|TRBD1|TRBJ1-1
CASSEEGARYTEAFF
TGTGCCAGCAGTGAGGAGGGGGCGCGATACACTGAAGCTTTCTTT
>.|TRBV4-3|.|TRBJ1-4
CASSQEGGTNEKLFF
TGCGCCAGCAGCCAAGAGGGGGGGACTAATGAAAAACTGTTTTTT
>few|TRBV19|TRBD2|TRBJ2-3
CASGGGLYTQYF
TGTGCCAGCGGGGGGGGGCTGTATACGCAGTATTTT
>medium-sized|TRBV4-1|TRBD2|TRBJ2-7
CASSHSGGSSYEQYF
TGCGCCAGCAGCCACAGCGGGGGGTCCTCCTACGAGCAGTACTTC
>few|TRBV9|TRBD2|TRBJ2-3
CASSVEAGGTDTQYF
TGTGCCAGCAGCGTAGAAGCGGGGGGAACAGATACGCAGTATTTT
>.|TRBV29-1|TRBD2|TRBJ2-1
CSVDGTSWPHEQFF
TGCAGCGTCGACGGGACTAGCTGGCCCCATGAGCAGTTCTTC
>few|TRBV6-5|.|TRBJ1-2
CATTSGNYGYTF
TGTGCCACGACGTCTGGGAACTATGGCTACACCTTC
>.|TRBV5-4|.|TRBJ2-3
CASSLSNKDTQYF
TGTGCCAGCAGCTTGAGTAACAAAGATACGCAGTATTTT
>.|TRBV27|.|TRBJ2-1
CASSPPHADISSYNEQFF
TGTGCCAGCAGTCCTCCCCACGCGGACATAAGCTCCTACAATGAGCAGTTCTTC
>few|TRBV7-6|.|TRBJ2-1
CASSFLGSYNEQFF
TGTGCCAGCAGCTTTCTAGGGAGCTACAATGAGCAGTTCTTC
>.|TRBV5-6|.|TRBJ1-4
CASSPSNRDLLFF
TGTGCCAGCAGCCCCTCTAACAGGGACCTCCTGTTTTTT
>.|TRBV6-5|.|TRBJ2-1
CASSPAYNGEQFF
TGTGCCAGCAGTCCCGCGTACAACGGTGAGCAGTTCTTC
>few|TRBV7-8|TRBD1|TRBJ2-3
CASSLSDRVPDTQYF
TGTGCCAGCAGCTTATCCGACAGGGTGCCAGATACGCAGTATTTT
>.|TRBV6-6|.|TRBJ2-3
CASSYSGGGPDTQYF
TGTGCCAGCAGTTACTCTGGGGGGGGGCCAGATACGCAGTATTTT
>few|TRBV18|.|TRBJ2-7
CASSTTGATYEQYF
TGTGCCAGCTCAACGACAGGAGCTACCTACGAGCAGTACTTC
>once|TRBV9|TRBD2|TRBJ2-3
CASSVVAGGHTDTQYF
TGTGCCAGCAGCGTCGTAGCGGGGGGTCACACAGATACGCAGTATTTT
>.|TRBV19|.|TRBJ1-6
CASSASNPPPLHF
TGTGCCAGTAGTGCGTCCAACCCGCCACCCCTCCACTTT
>.|TRBV7-9|.|TRBJ1-2
CASSLEAGDHYGYTF
TGTGCCAGCAGCTTGGAGGCAGGGGATCACTATGGCTACACCTTC
>.|TRBV5-4|.|TRBJ2-7
CASSSPGHTYEQYF
TGTGCCAGCAGCTCCCCGGGACACACCTACGAGCAGTACTTC
>few|TRBV11-2|TRBD1|TRBJ2-7
CASSYFTQGPYEQYF
TGTGCCAGCAGCTATTTCACACAGGGGCCCTACGAGCAGTACTTC
>.|TRBV19|TRBD1|TRBJ2-5
CASSEPRDSQETQYF
TGTGCCAGTAGTGAACCCCGGGACAGCCAAGAGACCCAGTACTTC
>.|TRBV7-5|.|TRBJ1-6
CARSYRGGGKGNSPLHF
TGTGCCAGAAGCTACCGGGGCGGGGGCAAAGGGAATTCACCCCTCCACTTT
>.|TRBV29-1|.|TRBJ2-7
CSVETRDYEQYF
TGCAGCGTTGAAACCAGGGACTACGAGCAGTACTTC
>.|TRBV11-2|.|TRBJ1-2
CASSSMGSGILTNGYTF
TGTGCCAGCAGCTCCATGGGGTCGGGGATCCTCACTAATGGCTACACCTTC
>.|TRBV2|TRBD1|TRBJ2-7
CASSEAETGGLYEQYF
TGTGCCAGCAGTGAAGCGGAGACAGGGGGCCTCTACGAGCAGTACTTC
>.|TRBV6-5|TRBD2|TRBJ2-7
CASSYGGGSYEQYF
TGTGCCAGCAGTTACGGGGGGGGTAGCTACGAGCAGTACTTC
>.|TRBV6-5|.|TRBJ1-4
CASSYMEEKLFF
TGTGCCAGCAGTTACATGGAGGAAAAACTGTTTTTT
>.|TRBV7-6|TRBD1|TRBJ2-1
CASSLNVRGHEQFF
TGTGCCAGCAGCTTAAATGTCAGGGGGCATGAGCAGTTCTTC